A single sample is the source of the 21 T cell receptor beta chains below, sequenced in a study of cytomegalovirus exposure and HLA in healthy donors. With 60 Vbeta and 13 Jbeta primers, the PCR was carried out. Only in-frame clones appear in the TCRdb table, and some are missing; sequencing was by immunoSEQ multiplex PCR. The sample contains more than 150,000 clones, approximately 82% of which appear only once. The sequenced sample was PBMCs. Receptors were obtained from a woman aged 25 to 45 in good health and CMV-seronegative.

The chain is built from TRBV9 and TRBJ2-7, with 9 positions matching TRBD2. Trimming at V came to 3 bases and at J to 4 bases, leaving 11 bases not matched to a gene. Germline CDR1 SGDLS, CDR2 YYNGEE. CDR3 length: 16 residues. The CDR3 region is CASSEGGSSGVYEQYF. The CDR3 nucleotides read TGTGCCAGCAGCGAAGGGGGGTCTAGCGGGGTTTACGAGCAGTACTTC.

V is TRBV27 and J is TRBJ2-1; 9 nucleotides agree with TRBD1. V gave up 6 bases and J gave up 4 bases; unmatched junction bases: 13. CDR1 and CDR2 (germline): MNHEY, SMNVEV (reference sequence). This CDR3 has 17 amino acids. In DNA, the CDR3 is TGTGCCAGCAGGCAGGTCAAACAGGGGGCGGTTTACAATGAGCAGTTCTTC. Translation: CASRQVKQGAVYNEQFF.

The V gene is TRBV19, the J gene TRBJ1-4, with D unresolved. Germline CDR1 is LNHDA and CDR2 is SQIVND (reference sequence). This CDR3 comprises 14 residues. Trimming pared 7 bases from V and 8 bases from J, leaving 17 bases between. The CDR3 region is CASNDAGSGEKLFF. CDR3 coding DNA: TGTGCCAGTAACGATGCCGGCTCGGGAGAAAAACTGTTTTTT.

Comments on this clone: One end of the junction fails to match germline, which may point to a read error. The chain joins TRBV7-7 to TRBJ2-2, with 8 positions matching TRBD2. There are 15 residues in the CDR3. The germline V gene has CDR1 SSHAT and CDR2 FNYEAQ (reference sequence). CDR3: CASSLSTGGPGELFF. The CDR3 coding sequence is TGTGCTAGCAGCTTGTCGACGGGAGGGCCCGGGGAGCTGTTTTTT.

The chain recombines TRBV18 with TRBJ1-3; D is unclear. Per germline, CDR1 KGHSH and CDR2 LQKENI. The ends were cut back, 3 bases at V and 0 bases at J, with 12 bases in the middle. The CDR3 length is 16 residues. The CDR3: CASSPPGPPSGNTIYF. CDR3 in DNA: TGTGCCAGCTCACCGCCAGGTCCTCCCTCTGGAAACACCATATATTTT.

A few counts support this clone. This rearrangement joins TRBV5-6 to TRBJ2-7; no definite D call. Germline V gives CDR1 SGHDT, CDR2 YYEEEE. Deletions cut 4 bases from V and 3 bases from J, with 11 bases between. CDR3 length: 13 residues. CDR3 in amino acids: CASSRVAYYEQYF. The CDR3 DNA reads TGTGCCAGCAGCCGCGTCGCCTACTACGAGCAGTACTTC.

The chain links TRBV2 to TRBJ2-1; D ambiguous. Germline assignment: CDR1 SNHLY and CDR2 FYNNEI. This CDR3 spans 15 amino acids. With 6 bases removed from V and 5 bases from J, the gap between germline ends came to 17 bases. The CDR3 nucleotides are TGTGCCAGCAGCACAACAAGAAGTCGGGACAATGAGCAGTTCTTC. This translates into CASSTTRSRDNEQFF.

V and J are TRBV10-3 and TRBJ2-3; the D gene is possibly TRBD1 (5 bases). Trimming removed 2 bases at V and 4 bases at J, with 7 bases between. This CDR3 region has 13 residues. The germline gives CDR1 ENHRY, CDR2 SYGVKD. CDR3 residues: CAISEGAADTQYF. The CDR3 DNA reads TGTGCCATCAGTGAGGGGGCGGCAGATACGCAGTATTTT.

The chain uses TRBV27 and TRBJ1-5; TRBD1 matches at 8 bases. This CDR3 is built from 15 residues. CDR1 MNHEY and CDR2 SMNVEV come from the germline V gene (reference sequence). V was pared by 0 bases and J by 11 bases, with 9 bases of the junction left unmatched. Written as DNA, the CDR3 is TGTGCCAGCAGTTTATCCGCAGGGGGCTTGAGTACCCAGCATTTT. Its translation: CASSLSAGGLSTQHF.

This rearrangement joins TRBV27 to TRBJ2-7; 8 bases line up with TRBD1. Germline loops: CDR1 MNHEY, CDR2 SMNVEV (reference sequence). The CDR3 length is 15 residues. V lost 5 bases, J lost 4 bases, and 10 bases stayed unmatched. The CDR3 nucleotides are TGTGCCAGCAGTCCCACGCTTGACAGGGGTTACGAGCAGTACTTC. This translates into CASSPTLDRGYEQYF.

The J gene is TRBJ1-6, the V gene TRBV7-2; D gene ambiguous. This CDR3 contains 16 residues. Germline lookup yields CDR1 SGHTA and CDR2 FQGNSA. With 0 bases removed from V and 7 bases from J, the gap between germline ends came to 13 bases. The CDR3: CASSLAGQLTNSPLHF. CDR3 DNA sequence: TGTGCCAGCAGCTTAGCTGGCCAGTTGACAAATTCACCCCTCCACTTT. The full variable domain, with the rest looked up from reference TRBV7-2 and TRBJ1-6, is GAGVSQSPSNKVTEKGKDVELRCDPISGHTALYWYRQSLGQGLEFLIYFQGNSAPDKSGLPSDRFSAERTGGSVSTLTIQRTQQEDSAVYLCASSLAGQLTNSPLHFGNGTRLTVT.

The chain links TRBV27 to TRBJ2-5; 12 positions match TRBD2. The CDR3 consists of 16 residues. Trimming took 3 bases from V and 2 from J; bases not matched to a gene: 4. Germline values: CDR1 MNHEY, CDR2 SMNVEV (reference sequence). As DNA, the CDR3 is TGTGCCAGCAGTTTCGGGCTAGCGGGAGGGCAAGAGACCCAGTACTTC. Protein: CASSFGLAGGQETQYF.

CDR3 in amino acids: CASSYGNREGETQYF. The CDR3 region has the DNA TGTGCCAGCAGTTACGGCAACAGGGAGGGAGAGACCCAGTACTTC. The chain is built from TRBV6-5 and TRBJ2-5; perhaps TRBD2 as D (7 bases). Trimming shortened V by 2 bases and J by 4 bases, and 14 bases separated the two germline ends. Looked up from germline, CDR1 is MNHEY and CDR2 is SVGAGI. The CDR3 extends over 15 amino acids.

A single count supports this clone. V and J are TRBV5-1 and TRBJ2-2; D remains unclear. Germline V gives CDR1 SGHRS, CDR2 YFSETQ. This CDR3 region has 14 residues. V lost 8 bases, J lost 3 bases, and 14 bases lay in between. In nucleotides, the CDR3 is TGCGCCAGTAACAAAATAACAGACACCGGGGAGCTGTTTTTT. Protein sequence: CASNKITDTGELFF.

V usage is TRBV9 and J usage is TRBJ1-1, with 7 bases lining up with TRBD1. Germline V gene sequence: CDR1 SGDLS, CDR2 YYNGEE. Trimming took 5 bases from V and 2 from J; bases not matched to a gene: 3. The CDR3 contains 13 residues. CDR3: CASRGQTNTEAFF. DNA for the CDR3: TGTGCCAGCAGGGGACAGACCAACACTGAAGCTTTCTTT.

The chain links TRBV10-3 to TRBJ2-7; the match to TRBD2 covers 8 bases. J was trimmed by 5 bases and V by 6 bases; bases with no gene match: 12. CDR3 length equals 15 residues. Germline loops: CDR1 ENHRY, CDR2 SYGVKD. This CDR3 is CAIRGASGSLNEQYF. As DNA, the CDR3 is TGTGCCATCAGGGGGGCGAGCGGGAGTCTGAACGAGCAGTACTTC.

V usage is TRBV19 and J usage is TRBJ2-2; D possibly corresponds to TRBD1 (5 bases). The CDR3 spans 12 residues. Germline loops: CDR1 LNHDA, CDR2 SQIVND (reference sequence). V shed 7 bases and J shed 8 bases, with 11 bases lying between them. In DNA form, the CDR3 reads TGTGCCAGTACCCAGGGATCGGGGGAGCTGTTTTTT. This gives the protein CASTQGSGELFF.

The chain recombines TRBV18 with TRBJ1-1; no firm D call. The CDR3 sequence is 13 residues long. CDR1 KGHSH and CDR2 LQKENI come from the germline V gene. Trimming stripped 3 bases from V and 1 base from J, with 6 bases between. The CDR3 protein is CASSPEGNTEAFF. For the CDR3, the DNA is TGTGCCAGCTCACCGGAGGGGAACACTGAAGCTTTCTTT.

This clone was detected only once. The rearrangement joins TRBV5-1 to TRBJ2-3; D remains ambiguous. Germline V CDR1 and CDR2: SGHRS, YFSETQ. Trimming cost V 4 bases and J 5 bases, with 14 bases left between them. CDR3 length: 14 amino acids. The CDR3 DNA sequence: TGCGCCAGCAGCCCCGATACCCAGAAAGATACGCAGTATTTT. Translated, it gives CASSPDTQKDTQYF.

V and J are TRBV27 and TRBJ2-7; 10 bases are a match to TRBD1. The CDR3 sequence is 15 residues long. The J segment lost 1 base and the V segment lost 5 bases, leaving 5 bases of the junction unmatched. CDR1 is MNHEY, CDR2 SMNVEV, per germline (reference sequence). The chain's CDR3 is CASSTGTGVSYEQYF. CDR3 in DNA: TGTGCCAGCAGTACCGGGACAGGGGTGTCCTACGAGCAGTACTTC.

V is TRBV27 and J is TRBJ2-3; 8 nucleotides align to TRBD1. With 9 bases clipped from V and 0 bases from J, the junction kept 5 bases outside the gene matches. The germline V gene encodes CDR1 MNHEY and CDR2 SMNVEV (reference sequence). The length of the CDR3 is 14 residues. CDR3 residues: CASNRDRSTDTQYF. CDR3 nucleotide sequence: TGTGCCAGTAACCGGGACAGGAGCACAGATACGCAGTATTTT.